This is a list of T cell receptor beta chains from one sample in a study of blood T cell repertoires in COVID-19. Assay used: immunoSEQ multiplex PCR; TCRdb lists only in-frame clones, some missing. Of under 300,000 clones listed, 75% to 90% were seen once; the top ten hold approximately 14%. The sample consisted of peripheral blood. These receptors all stem from a woman in her sixties or seventies with COVID-19, enrolled during active disease. CDR3s include the opening cysteine and the closing phenylalanine or tryptophan. A D gene is named only where the DNA matches it firmly. Where a row states a size, it is once, few, many or the class of an expanded clone; other rows omit it.

clone_size j_call d_call v_call cdr3_nt cdr3_aa
once TRBJ1-2 - TRBV30 TGTGCCATCAGGGATTGGGACTATGGCTACACCTTC CAIRDWDYGYTF
- TRBJ2-1 - TRBV25-1 TGTGCCAGCAGTGAATCCAGGGGGAGGACGGTGCAGTTCTTC CASSESRGRTVQFF
- TRBJ1-5 - TRBV6-5 TGTGCCAGCAGGACCACAGGGAGTGGCAATCAGCCCCAGCATTTT CASRTTGSGNQPQHF
- TRBJ2-5 TRBD2 TRBV5-8 TGTGCCAGCAGCATCCAACGGACTAGCCGGTGGCAAGAGACCCAGTACTTC CASSIQRTSRWQETQYF
- TRBJ2-7 TRBD1 TRBV5-6 TGTGCCAGCAGCCTCAACAGGGGCCATATAGGCGAGCAGTACTTC CASSLNRGHIGEQYF
- TRBJ2-7 - TRBV7-2 TGTGCCAGCAGCCAGGCCCAGGGCTCCTCCTACGAGCAGTACTTC CASSQAQGSSYEQYF
- TRBJ2-1 - TRBV21-1 TGTGCCAGCAGCAAGGGCGGGCCGAAAGTTGGGTCCTACAATGAGCAGTTCTTC CASSKGGPKVGSYNEQFF
- TRBJ2-7 TRBD1 TRBV18 TGTGCCAGTTCTAACGCCGGGACAGAGTACTACGAGCAGTACTTC CASSNAGTEYYEQYF
once TRBJ2-7 - TRBV6-6 TGTGCCAGCAGGCTCCCAGGCTACGAGCAGTACTTC CASRLPGYEQYF
once TRBJ2-2 - TRBV5-1 TGCGCCAGCAGCTTGGGGCTTACCGGGGAGCTGTTTTTT CASSLGLTGELFF
- TRBJ2-6 TRBD1 TRBV7-2 TGTGCCAGCAGCCGCCGGACAGGGGCCGGGGCCAACGTCCTGACTTTC CASSRRTGAGANVLTF
once TRBJ1-2 TRBD1 TRBV7-9 TGTGCCAGCAGCCCCGGGACAGATGGATATGGCTACACCTTC CASSPGTDGYGYTF
- TRBJ1-6 - TRBV7-2 TGTGCCAGCAGCTTAGGGAGCTCACCCCTCCACTTT CASSLGSSPLHF
- TRBJ1-6 - TRBV10-1 TGCGCCAGCAGTGTGGCAGGTTCTTTTTCACCCCTCCACTTT CASSVAGSFSPLHF
- TRBJ2-2 - TRBV2 TGTGCCAGCAGGCGGACAGCGAACACCGGGGAGCTGTTTTTT CASRRTANTGELFF
- TRBJ1-6 - TRBV10-3 TGTGCCATCAGACCGACAGCCACTAATTCACCCCTCCACTTT CAIRPTATNSPLHF
- TRBJ2-7 TRBD2 TRBV24-1 TGTGCCACCAGTGACTCCAGCGGGGGGCTGAGCGAGCAGTACTTC CATSDSSGGLSEQYF
- TRBJ2-2 - TRBV2 TGTGCCAGCAGTGAAATCCCAAACACCGGGGAGCTGTTTTTT CASSEIPNTGELFF
- TRBJ2-5 - TRBV9 TGTGCCAGCAGCGTCCGGATGGGAGAGCGTGAGACCCAGTACTTC CASSVRMGERETQYF
few TRBJ1-2 - TRBV24-1 TGTGCCACCAGGTCAGGTCAGAACTATGGCTACACCTTC CATRSGQNYGYTF
- TRBJ2-3 TRBD2 TRBV7-3 TGTGCCAGCAGCCGGGTTAGCGGGGGAGGCACAGATACGCAGTATTTT CASSRVSGGGTDTQYF
- TRBJ2-3 TRBD1 TRBV24-1 TGTGCCACCAGTGCACCAGGGGGCGCAGATACGCAGTATTTT CATSAPGGADTQYF
few TRBJ1-3 - TRBV5-1 TGCGCCAGCAGCCCTACCTCCTCTGGAAACACCATATATTTT CASSPTSSGNTIYF
- TRBJ2-7 TRBD2 TRBV7-9 TGTGCCAGCAGCTTAGGCGGGGGGGCTTACGAGCAGTACTTC CASSLGGGAYEQYF
- TRBJ2-3 - TRBV24-1 TGTGCCACCAGCCGGACTGCAAGCACAGATACGCAGTATTTT CATSRTASTDTQYF
once TRBJ2-5 - TRBV19 TGTGCCAGTAGTATTGGGAGGCCATCCGTGCAAGAGACCCAGTACTTC CASSIGRPSVQETQYF
once TRBJ1-1 - TRBV18 TGTGCCAGCTCACCAGCGAGTTTAGGGGTCGAAACTGAAGCTTTCTTT CASSPASLGVETEAFF
- TRBJ1-1 - TRBV7-2 TGTGCCAGCAGCTCGACCAGGAACGTGGATACTGAAGCTTTCTTT CASSSTRNVDTEAFF
- TRBJ2-1 TRBD2 TRBV19 TGTGCCAGTAACGGGCTAGCGGGGGGGCGTGAGCAGTTCTTC CASNGLAGGREQFF
- TRBJ1-4 - TRBV27 TGTGCCAGCAGCCCCCGGGGGGGAGAAAAACTGTTTTTT CASSPRGGEKLFF
- TRBJ1-2 TRBD1 TRBV9 TGTGCCAGCAGCGTAGGGGCGTACCCACAGGGGAACTATGGCTACACCTTC CASSVGAYPQGNYGYTF
- TRBJ2-2 - TRBV27 TGTGCCAGCAGTTCTCCCTCGGTGAACACCGGGGAGCTGTTTTTT CASSSPSVNTGELFF
- TRBJ1-2 TRBD1 TRBV7-2 TGTGCCAGCAGTTATGATAGGGGGCCCGGCTATGGCTACACCTTC CASSYDRGPGYGYTF
- TRBJ2-7 TRBD2 TRBV7-2 TGTGCCAGCAGCGTACGGACTAGTGGTTCCTACGAGCAGTACTTC CASSVRTSGSYEQYF
once TRBJ1-1 TRBD1 TRBV6-5 TGTGCCAGCAGCTTATCGGGACAGTTGAACACTGAAGCTTTCTTT CASSLSGQLNTEAFF
- TRBJ2-3 TRBD1 TRBV27 TGTGCCAGCAGTTTATCGCCAGGGGGCGGGCTCACAGATACGCAGTATTTT CASSLSPGGGLTDTQYF
- TRBJ1-1 TRBD1 TRBV19 TGTGCCAGTAGTAGTTCAGGGGGCACTGAAGCTTTCTTT CASSSSGGTEAFF
- TRBJ1-4 - TRBV9 TGTGCCAGCAGCGTAGACCAGAATGAAAAACTGTTTTTT CASSVDQNEKLFF
few TRBJ1-5 TRBD1 TRBV6-2/TRBV6-3 TGTGCCAGCAGTTACTTTGGCAGGGGGCGCCTATATAGCAATCAGCCCCAGCATTTT CASSYFGRGRLYSNQPQHF
few TRBJ1-2 - TRBV5-1 TGCGCCAGCAGCTTGGTCCCAGGGAGGGTTAACTATGGCTACACCTTC CASSLVPGRVNYGYTF
- TRBJ1-1 - TRBV28 TGTGCCAGTAAACGGGGGGTTACTGAAGCTTTCTTT CASKRGVTEAFF
- TRBJ1-1 - TRBV10-3 TGTGCCATCACCCAACAGGGAAACACTGAAGCTTTCTTT CAITQQGNTEAFF
- TRBJ2-5 - TRBV2 TGTGCCAGGGGGAGCGGCACTGTCGCGGCCCAGTACTTC CARGSGTVAAQYF
- TRBJ2-6 - TRBV19 TGTGCCAGTAGTATTGCGGGTGGTTCGGGGGCCAACGTCCTGACTTTC CASSIAGGSGANVLTF
- TRBJ2-3 - TRBV2 TGTGCCAGCAGTGTTGCGGGGACTAGCACAGATACGCAGTATTTT CASSVAGTSTDTQYF